The 24 T cell receptor beta chains below come from one sample, sequenced in a study of CD8+CD57+ T cells in acquired aplastic anemia. The template for TCR beta VDJ and CDR3 sequence profiling was genomic DNA. A single record per CDR3 protein comes from TCRdb applying MiXCR to the reads. Here the sample spans under 250,000 distinct CDR3 sequences, roughly 35% being singletons. The sequenced sample consisted of sorted CD4+, CD8+, or CD8+CD57+ T cells (not recorded which) from PBMCs. These TCRs come from a human donor in good health, serving as a control.

This clonotype was counted at least ten times. V and J are TRBV7-3 and TRBJ2-5, with unresolved D. There are 15 residues in the CDR3. Looked up from germline, CDR1 is SGHTA and CDR2 is FQGTGA. Deletions cut 0 bases from V and 4 bases from J, with 12 bases between. CDR3 coding DNA: TGTGCCAGCAGCTTAACGTATGGCGTTGGAGAGACCCAGTACTTC. Protein: CASSLTYGVGETQYF. Supplemented by reference TRBV7-3 and TRBJ2-5, the full variable domain reads GAGVSQTPSNKVTEKGKYVELRCDPISGHTALYWYRQSLGQGPEFLIYFQGTGAADDSGLPNDRFFAVRPEGSVSTLKIQRTERGDSAVYLCASSLTYGVGETQYFGPGTRLLVL.

The rearrangement links TRBV15 to TRBJ1-5, with D possibly TRBD1 on 5 matching bases. Looked up from germline, CDR1 is LNHNV and CDR2 is YYDKDF (reference sequence). V was shortened by 0 bases and J by 5 bases, with 11 bases between the two germline ends. This CDR3 has 15 amino acids. The CDR3 reads CATSRDPGSYQPQHF. As DNA, the CDR3 is TGTGCCACCAGCAGAGATCCAGGGTCGTATCAGCCCCAGCATTTT.

Regarding this clonotype: Given a much more abundant clone one base away, this may be a read error. The chain couples TRBV20-1 to TRBJ1-1, with 8 bases aligning to TRBD1. CDR1 DFQATT and CDR2 SNEGSKA come from the germline V gene (reference sequence). This CDR3 region has 14 residues. The CDR3 here is CRARELDRVGEAFF. The CDR3 nucleotides are TGCCGTGCTAGAGAATTGGACAGGGTGGGTGAAGCTTTCTTT.

This clonotype was recorded many times. The V gene is TRBV2, the J gene TRBJ2-3, with 8 bases aligning to TRBD2. CDR1 and CDR2 from the germline V gene are SNHLY and FYNNEI. J lost 4 bases, V lost 10 bases, and 10 bases had no gene match. The CDR3 is made up of 14 amino acids. CDR3 region: CATRASGRSDTQYF. DNA for the CDR3: TGTGCCACCAGGGCCAGCGGGAGATCAGATACGCAGTATTTT.

The DNA of the CDR3 is TGCGCCAGCAGCCAAGAGACTAGCTTTAGTTCCAGGCCCGGGGAGCTGTTTTTT. Its protein product is CASSQETSFSSRPGELFF. The rearrangement joins TRBV4-1 to TRBJ2-2; 7 positions match TRBD2. Trimming took 0 bases from V and 6 from J; bases not matched to a gene: 13. The CDR3 runs 18 residues. CDR1 and CDR2 (germline): MGHRA, YSYEKL.

This clonotype occurred once. The chain combines TRBV24-1 with TRBJ2-5; 7 bases agree with TRBD1. V trimming: 4 bases; J trimming: 2 bases; junction bases outside the gene matches: 3. This CDR3 has 14 residues. CDR1 is KGHDR, CDR2 SFDVKD, per germline. CDR3 DNA: TGTGCCACCAGTGACTCGGGACAGCAAGAGACCCAGTACTTC. Encoded protein: CATSDSGQQETQYF.

The table lists this clonotype with a count of one. V usage is TRBV29-1 and J usage is TRBJ1-2, with 8 positions matching TRBD1. This CDR3 spans 15 amino acids. V gave up 7 bases and J gave up 4 bases; unmatched junction bases: 14. In germline, CDR1 is SQVTM, CDR2 ANQGSEA. The CDR3 spells CSAERLDREGYGYTF. CDR3 bases: TGCAGCGCCGAGAGGTTGGACAGGGAAGGCTATGGCTACACCTTC.

In DNA form, the CDR3 reads TGCGCCAGCAGCCAAGTAAGGACAGGGATGGAGACCCAGTACTTC. Encoded protein: CASSQVRTGMETQYF. The chain has TRBV4-1 and TRBJ2-5, with 8 bases identical to TRBD1. CDR1 and CDR2 (germline): MGHRA, YSYEKL. Trimming took 1 base from V and 5 from J; bases not matched to a gene: 6. The length of the CDR3 is 15 residues.

This clonotype was detected ten times or more. The rearrangement links TRBV6-1 to TRBJ2-7; 10 nucleotides match TRBD2. CDR3 length: 17 amino acids. With 2 bases clipped from V and 3 bases from J, the junction kept 10 bases outside the gene matches. Germline V CDR1 and CDR2: MNHNS, SASEGT. The CDR3 DNA is TGTGCCAGCAGTGAAATCGGGTATACTAGCGGGGTCTACGAGCAGTACTTC. This gives the protein CASSEIGYTSGVYEQYF.

This rearrangement joins TRBV12-3 or TRBV12-4 to TRBJ1-2, with D hard to call. The CDR3 runs to 16 residues. V lost 5 bases and J 4 bases, leaving 20 bases between the germline ends. For the CDR3, the DNA is TGTGCCAGCAGTCAAACGTTCGATATTCTAGGCTATGGCTACACCTTC. It yields the protein CASSQTFDILGYGYTF.

This clonotype was observed at least ten times. CDR3 DNA sequence: TGCGCCAGCAGCTTGGGGCAGGGTGGAGATACGCAGTATTTT. Its translation: CASSLGQGGDTQYF. The chain joins TRBV5-1 to TRBJ2-3; weak D call: TRBD1 (5 bases). Trimming cost V 0 bases and J 5 bases, with 10 bases left between them. This CDR3 has 14 residues. Germline assignment: CDR1 SGHRS and CDR2 YFSETQ.

The CDR3 coding sequence is TGTGCCAGCAGCCTGACCGGGACGGAGGCCTATGGCTACACCTTC. Protein product: CASSLTGTEAYGYTF. The chain couples TRBV6-1 to TRBJ1-2; a weak D match, TRBD1 (5 bases). The CDR3 covers 15 residues. Germline V lookup: CDR1 MNHNS, CDR2 SASEGT. V was shortened by 6 bases and J by 4 bases, with 18 bases between the two germline ends.

The V call is TRBV4-1, the J call TRBJ2-1; 8 nucleotides line up with TRBD1. In germline, CDR1 is MGHRA, CDR2 YSYEKL. Losses at the gene ends were 2 bases for V and 6 bases for J; bases not matched to a gene: 3. This CDR3 has 14 residues. Written as DNA, the CDR3 is TGCGCCAGCAGCCAACACGGGACAGGCAATGAGCAGTTCTTC. Translating gives CASSQHGTGNEQFF.

Worth noting for this clonotype: A clone one base away is much larger, so this may be a read error. This chain connects TRBV20-1 to TRBJ2-6, with 9 bases aligning to TRBD1. The germline V gene encodes CDR1 DFQATT and CDR2 SNEGSKA (reference sequence). The CDR3 spans 16 residues. Here the CDR3 reads CSARDRVRSGADVLTF. The CDR3, as DNA: TGCAGTGCTCGGGACAGGGTTCGCTCGGGGGCCGACGTCCTGACTTTC.

This clonotype was counted only a few times. The chain is built from TRBV29-1 and TRBJ1-2; D may be TRBD1 (5 bases). Germline loops: CDR1 SQVTM, CDR2 ANQGSEA. The CDR3 spans 11 residues. V gave up 5 bases and J gave up 8 bases, with 12 bases separating them. Written as DNA, the CDR3 is TGCAGCGTTATGGGACTCGTGGGCTACACCTTC. Amino acid sequence: CSVMGLVGYTF.

This chain links TRBV29-1 with TRBJ1-2; D perhaps matches TRBD1 (5 bases). In germline, CDR1 is SQVTM, CDR2 ANQGSEA. The CDR3 has 13 amino acids. Trimming cost V 6 bases and J 8 bases, with 19 bases left between them. DNA for the CDR3: TGCAGCGTCGTCCGGGACGGCCTTGGGGGCTACACCTTC. It yields the protein CSVVRDGLGGYTF.

This clonotype turned up a few times. Possible read error: a much larger clone is one base away. The chain uses TRBV7-8 and TRBJ2-7; 9 nucleotides agree with TRBD2. Losses at the gene ends were 4 bases for V and 2 bases for J; bases not matched to a gene: 12. This CDR3 has 17 residues. Germline V gives CDR1 SGHVS, CDR2 FQNEAQ. This CDR3 is CASSSRDSGRWTYEQYF. In DNA, the CDR3 is TGTGCCAGCAGCTCCCGGGACAGCGGGAGGTGGACCTACGAGCAGTACTTC.

The table lists this clonotype with many counts. J is TRBJ1-3 and V is TRBV5-4; TRBD1 is a possible D gene (5 bases). V shed 4 bases and J shed 4 bases, with 12 bases lying between them. The CDR3 is made up of 14 amino acids. The germline gives CDR1 SGHNT, CDR2 YYREEE (reference sequence). DNA for the CDR3: TGTGCCAGCAGCCTCCGGGGCACCGGAAACACCATATATTTT. Protein: CASSLRGTGNTIYF.

This clonotype came up many times. V and J are TRBV2 and TRBJ1-5; the D gene is possibly TRBD1 (5 bases). Germline lookup yields CDR1 SNHLY and CDR2 FYNNEI. This CDR3 has 14 amino acids. Trimming pared 6 bases from V and 6 bases from J, leaving 15 bases between. The chain's CDR3 is CASSGTSTSQPQHF. The CDR3 DNA is TGTGCCAGCAGCGGGACTTCAACGAGTCAGCCCCAGCATTTT.

V gene TRBV7-6 combines with J gene TRBJ1-5; tentative D call: TRBD1 (6 bases). CDR1 is SGHVS, CDR2 FNYEAQ, per germline. The CDR3 spans 15 residues. The ends were cut back, 6 bases at V and 5 bases at J, with 17 bases in the middle. This CDR3 reads CASRDTRQVHQPQHF. CDR3 coding DNA: TGTGCCAGCAGGGACACCCGACAGGTTCATCAGCCCCAGCATTTT.

The CDR3 protein is CAIKEGRDQPQHF. For the CDR3, the DNA is TGTGCCATCAAGGAAGGACGGGATCAGCCCCAGCATTTT. V usage is TRBV10-3 and J usage is TRBJ1-5; D is unresolved. The CDR3 contains 13 residues. The germline CDR1 and CDR2 sequences are ENHRY and SYGVKD. With 7 bases removed from V and 5 bases from J, the gap between germline ends came to 12 bases.

This clonotype was found many times. This sequence joins TRBV15 and TRBJ1-2; 7 bases are shared with TRBD1. V dropped 1 base and J dropped 12; count of bases not matched to a gene: 11. The CDR3 spans 14 residues. Germline V gene lookup returns CDR1 LNHNV and CDR2 YYDKDF (reference sequence). CDR3 coding DNA: TGTGCCACCAGCAGAGGACAGGGTTTAGTCCCGCACACCTTC. This sequence encodes CATSRGQGLVPHTF.

As regards this clonotype: This may stem from a read error, because a much larger clone lies one nucleotide away. CDR3 loop: CASSSRHTLITNEKLSF. As DNA, the CDR3 is TGTGCCAGTAGTAGTAGGCACACGCTGATAACTAATGAAAAACTGTCTTTT. The chain recombines TRBV19 with TRBJ1-4; D remains unclear. The CDR3 covers 17 residues. Germline loops: CDR1 LNHDA, CDR2 SQIVND (reference sequence).

Notes on this clonotype: Germline and junction disagree at one end, which may indicate a read error. This chain links TRBV12-3 or TRBV12-4 with TRBJ2-7; 10 nucleotides match TRBD1. This CDR3 is 15 amino acids long. The CDR3 DNA reads TGTGCCAGCACCGAGCGAGACAGGGGGCTCCACGAGCGGTACTTC. This encodes CASTERDRGLHERYF.